This entry concerns a single TCR beta chain. Original processing notes: Reference gene primer amplification gave nucleated cell count estimates. Clones were sequenced by immunoSEQ multiplex PCR, and TCRdb holds only the in-frame ones, with some missing. The V and J calls and clone size are taken from that table; D and trimming were inferred from the DNA. This sample has 150,000 to 200,000 clones, with approximately 90% found just once. This sample stems from a study of blood T cell repertoires in COVID-19. Overall study context: The study drew acute and convalescent COVID-19 samples from the United States, Italy and Spain. Nucleic acid was either cDNA or gDNA, and it came from T cells, B-cell-depleted T cells, or PBMCs.

The sample taken for sequencing was peripheral blood. This clonotype was obtained from a man aged 35 to 55 with active or convalescent COVID-19.

The chain's CDR3 is CASSLWDSLNQPQHF. The CDR3 DNA follows: TGTGCCAGCAGCCTTTGGGACAGCCTCAATCAGCCCCAGCATTTT. The gene calls are TRBV9 and TRBJ1-5; 7 positions match TRBD1. The CDR3 is 15 residues long. V lost 4 bases to trimming and J lost 3 bases; unmatched junction nucleotides: 7. Germline V gene lookup returns CDR1 SGDLS and CDR2 YYNGEE.